The 2 T cell receptor beta chains below all came from one sample that was sequenced in a study of regulatory T cells in long-lasting Graves disease. The time point is: persistent/refractory GD, antithyroid drugs over 5 years with positive TRAb. Researchers made the TCR library from RNA that was extracted from PBMCs. Building of the TCR beta libraries involved iRepertoire HTBI primers and Arm-PCR of CDR3 regions. MiXCR was run by TCRdb on the multiplex PCR reads, yielding one entry per CDR3 protein. The sample holds 400,000 to 450,000 distinct CDR3 sequences, 20% to 25% seen once. Sequenced here: peripheral blood mononuclear cells (PBMCs), sampled when the disease was refractory, from a patient treated with antithyroid drugs. Receptor source: a female donor with Graves disease.

Points on this clonotype: Germline and junction disagree at one end, which may indicate a read error. The V call is TRBV12-5, the J call TRBJ1-2, with a tentative D call TRBD1 (5 bases). The germline gives CDR1 LGHNT, CDR2 FRNRAP. The CDR3 totals 12 residues. The CDR3 spells CASGTGTYGCTF. The CDR3, as DNA: TGTGCTAGTGGAACCGGGACCTATGGCTGCACCTTC.

The rearrangement links TRBV29-1 to TRBJ1-1; D not resolved. The germline CDR1 and CDR2 sequences are SQVTM and ANQGSEA. This CDR3 contains 13 residues. Trimming removed 5 bases at V and 2 bases at J, with 12 bases between. The CDR3 spells CSVSSFSNTEAFF. CDR3 DNA: TGCAGCGTTTCGTCTTTCAGTAACACTGAAGCTTTCTTT.